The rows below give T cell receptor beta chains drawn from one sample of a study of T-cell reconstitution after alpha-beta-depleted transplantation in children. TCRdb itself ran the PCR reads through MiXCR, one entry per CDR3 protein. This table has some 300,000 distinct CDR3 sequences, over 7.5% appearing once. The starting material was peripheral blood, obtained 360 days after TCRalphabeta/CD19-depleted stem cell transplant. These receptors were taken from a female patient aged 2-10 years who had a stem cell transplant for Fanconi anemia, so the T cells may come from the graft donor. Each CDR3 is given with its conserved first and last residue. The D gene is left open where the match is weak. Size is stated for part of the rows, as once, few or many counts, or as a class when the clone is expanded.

CDR3: CATSATGPSSGANVLTF; DNA: TGTGCCACCAGTGCGACAGGGCCAAGCTCTGGGGCCAACGTCCTGACTTTC; V: TRBV24-1; J: TRBJ2-6; size: few; D: TRBD1
CDR3: CASSLGGQNIQYF; DNA: TGTGCCAGCAGTTTGGGAGGCCAAAACATTCAGTACTTC; V: TRBV28; J: TRBJ2-4; size: few; D: .
CDR3: CASSEFGTDYEQYF; DNA: TGTGCCAGCAGCGAATTCGGGACAGACTACGAGCAGTACTTC; V: TRBV7-2; J: TRBJ2-7; size: many; D: TRBD1
CDR3: CASSLRSSGRAEDEQYF; DNA: TGTGCCAGCAGCTTACGGTCTAGCGGGAGGGCCGAGGATGAGCAGTACTTC; V: TRBV13; J: TRBJ2-7; size: .; D: TRBD2
CDR3: CASSLLTKTGTSQKETQYF; DNA: TGTGCCAGCAGCTTATTAACTAAAACTGGGACTAGCCAGAAAGAGACCCAGTACTTC; V: TRBV11-1; J: TRBJ2-5; size: many; D: TRBD2
CDR3: CASNRGQNYNEQFF; DNA: TGTGCCAGCAACAGGGGACAGAATTACAATGAGCAGTTCTTC; V: TRBV28; J: TRBJ2-1; size: .; D: TRBD1
CDR3: CSARDWKGKETQYF; DNA: TGCAGTGCTAGAGATTGGAAGGGTAAAGAGACCCAGTACTTC; V: TRBV20-1; J: TRBJ2-5; size: many; D: .
CDR3: CSARDLRGPNTEAFF; DNA: TGCAGTGCTAGAGATCTTCGGGGGCCAAACACTGAAGCTTTCTTT; V: TRBV20-1; J: TRBJ1-1; size: many; D: .
CDR3: CASSPLTTRTEAFF; DNA: TGTGCCAGCTCACCACTGACAACTAGGACTGAAGCTTTCTTT; V: TRBV18; J: TRBJ1-1; size: .; D: .
CDR3: CASSLIRGLSGNTIYF; DNA: TGCGCCAGCAGCCTCATTAGGGGCCTCTCTGGAAACACCATATATTTT; V: TRBV4-3; J: TRBJ1-3; size: many; D: .
CDR3: CASDLRRTSTDTQYF; DNA: TGTGCCAGCGACTTGAGGCGGACTAGCACAGATACGCAGTATTTT; V: TRBV2; J: TRBJ2-3; size: many; D: .
CDR3: CASSLVGTRGTQETQYF; DNA: TGCGCCAGCAGCTTGGTTGGGACTAGAGGGACCCAAGAGACCCAGTACTTC; V: TRBV5-1; J: TRBJ2-5; size: .; D: TRBD2
CDR3: CSARDQQRGNYNEQFF; DNA: TGCAGTGCTAGAGATCAGCAGCGGGGGAACTACAATGAGCAGTTCTTC; V: TRBV20-1; J: TRBJ2-1; size: many; D: TRBD2
CDR3: CASSPVGSNQPQHF; DNA: TGTGCCAGCAGTCCCGTGGGGAGCAATCAGCCCCAGCATTTT; V: TRBV12-3/TRBV12-4; J: TRBJ1-5; size: .; D: .
CDR3: CASSQDRLAFYNEQFF; DNA: TGTGCCAGCAGCCAAGATAGGTTGGCCTTCTACAATGAGCAGTTCTTC; V: TRBV14; J: TRBJ2-1; size: many; D: .
CDR3: CASSLLAGDLSEQYF; DNA: TGTGCCAGCAGCTTACTGGCAGGGGACCTTTCCGAGCAGTACTTC; V: TRBV7-3; J: TRBJ2-7; size: .; D: .
CDR3: CSARVSGLFYNEQFF; DNA: TGCAGTGCTAGGGTGAGCGGGCTTTTCTACAATGAGCAGTTCTTC; V: TRBV20-1; J: TRBJ2-1; size: .; D: .
CDR3: CAWIPRSSTGYTF; DNA: TGTGCCTGGATTCCCAGGTCCTCCACTGGCTACACCTTC; V: TRBV30; J: TRBJ1-2; size: .; D: .
CDR3: CASSLVRRSNSPLHF; DNA: TGCGCCAGCAGCTTGGTACGCAGGTCGAATTCACCCCTCCACTTT; V: TRBV5-1; J: TRBJ1-6; size: many; D: .
CDR3: CSARPGQEITGELFF; DNA: TGCAGTGCTCGGCCGGGACAAGAAATCACCGGGGAGCTGTTTTTT; V: TRBV20-1; J: TRBJ2-2; size: once; D: .
CDR3: CASSQASGSIDEQYF; DNA: TGTGCCAGCAGCCAGGCTAGCGGGAGTATAGACGAGCAGTACTTC; V: TRBV3-1; J: TRBJ2-7; size: .; D: TRBD2
CDR3: CSARGPGQGVYTQYF; DNA: TGCAGTGCTAGGGGTCCTGGACAGGGGGTATATACGCAGTATTTT; V: TRBV20-1; J: TRBJ2-3; size: .; D: TRBD1
CDR3: CASSLNRGTNEKLFF; DNA: TGTGCCAGCAGCTTAAATCGTGGGACAAATGAAAAACTGTTTTTT; V: TRBV7-2; J: TRBJ1-4; size: many; D: .
CDR3: CASRQLGRAYEQYF; DNA: TGTGCCAGCAGACAACTTGGGAGAGCCTACGAGCAGTACTTC; V: TRBV12-3/TRBV12-4; J: TRBJ2-7; size: many; D: .